This TCR beta chain was captured by sequencing in a study of T cells in Graves' hyperthyroidism and ophthalmopathy. General study points: Most thyroid clonotypes expanded above 0.001 appeared in blood too. In the analysis, a 13 V-J model separated ophthalmopathy from stable hyperthyroidism. In validation, the model predicted ophthalmopathy. These predictions came a median about 6.5 months before onset.

Absent ophthalmopathy progression within 18 months defined stable Graves' hyperthyroidism. This clonotype was picked up many times. No antigen is known for it. Trimming removed 3 bases from V and 7 bases from J; junction bases left unmatched: 3. Germline V lookup: CDR1 MDHEN, CDR2 SYDVKM. The CDR3 consists of 14 residues. Regions amplified from RNA transcripts were the TCR beta CDR3 regions. Researchers ran a first-round RT-PCR on the TCR CDR3 using the HTBI primer set. MiXCR was run by TCRdb on the multiplex PCR reads, yielding one entry per CDR3 protein. The sample lists fewer than 700,000 distinct CDR3 sequences; 16% were seen once.

The chain uses TRBV28 and TRBJ2-1, with 10 bases that match TRBD2. The sample was blood. The origin of this receptor is a woman under 40 with Graves' hyperthyroidism. The chain's CDR3 is CASSFPSGGNEQFF. In nucleotides, the CDR3 is TGTGCCAGCAGTTTTCCTAGCGGGGGTAATGAGCAGTTCTTC.